This TCR beta chain was retrieved from a study of cytomegalovirus exposure and HLA in healthy donors. The CDR3 is 14 residues long. Trimming pared 2 bases from V and 7 bases from J, leaving 15 bases between. Germline-derived CDR1 and CDR2 are SGHRS and YFSETQ. PCR involved 60 Vbeta and 13 Jbeta primers. Libraries were prepared by immunoSEQ multiplex PCR; TCRdb keeps only in-frame clonotypes and omits some of them. This table has around 86,000 clones, over 65% appearing once. The sample comprised PBMCs. The TCR comes from a man between 50 and 59 years old in good health and CMV-seropositive. J is TRBJ1-1 and V is TRBV5-1; tentatively, D is TRBD1 (6 bases). Here the CDR3 DNA reads TGCGCCAGCAGCTTTTTACAGGGACCCCTTGAAGCTTTCTTT. Residues: CASSFLQGPLEAFF.